This T cell receptor (beta chain) came from a study of glioma-infiltrating T cells after dendritic cell vaccination. For the study at large: Between the early 2000s and the early 2010s, patients got autologous tumor lysate-pulsed dendritic cell vaccines.

Study outcomes and limitations: No direct clonality-survival link was found; a diverse polyclonal response may matter.

This clone was counted only a few times. Antigen: not known. Amplification used 60 V beta primers and 13 J beta primers. Sequenced by immunoSEQ multiplex PCR; TCRdb stores in-frame clones only, minus some. The sample includes 99,000 or so clones, around 80% of them seen just once. Regarding time point: after dendritic cell vaccination, including at tumor progression/relapse. Blood PBMC samples: pre-vaccination, two weeks post third vaccination, and at tumor progression. The source was blood, collected after dendritic cell vaccination. The sequence came from a human donor with glioblastoma.

The CDR3 region has the DNA TGTGCCAGCAGTGGCGAGGGGGCTGGAACTGAAGCTTTCTTT. Amino acids: CASSGEGAGTEAFF. The rearrangement links TRBV2 to TRBJ1-1; the match to TRBD1 covers 7 bases. CDR3 length: 14 amino acids. With V trimmed by 4 bases and J by 5 bases, 7 bases remained unmatched. The germline CDR1 and CDR2 sequences are SNHLY and FYNNEI.